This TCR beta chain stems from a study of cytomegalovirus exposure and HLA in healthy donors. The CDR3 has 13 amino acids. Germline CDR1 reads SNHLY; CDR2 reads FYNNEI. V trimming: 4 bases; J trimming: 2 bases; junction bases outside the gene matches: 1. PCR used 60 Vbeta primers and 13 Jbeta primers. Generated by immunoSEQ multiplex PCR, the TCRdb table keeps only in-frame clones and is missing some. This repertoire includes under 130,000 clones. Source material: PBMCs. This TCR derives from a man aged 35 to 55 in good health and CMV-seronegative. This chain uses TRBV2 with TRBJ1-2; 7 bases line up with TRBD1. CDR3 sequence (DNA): TGTGCCAGCAGTGCGGGACAGAACTATGGCTACACCTTC. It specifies CASSAGQNYGYTF.